This paragraph reports one T cell receptor beta chain. Its antigen is currently unknown. The data belong to a study of chemoradiotherapy in HPV16-positive cancers. Study-level findings and limits: HPV-specific T cells were functionally defined from only two HPV16-positive patients. Candidate HPV-specific clones and E7-related TCR motifs grew in tumor during treatment.

Sequencing was performed with immunoSEQ multiplex PCR; in TCRdb, only in-frame clones are kept and a portion is missing. The sample records 7,500 to 9,000 clones, about 88% being singletons. With 0 bases removed from V and 7 bases from J, the gap between germline ends came to 15 bases. Germline lookup yields CDR1 MGHRA and CDR2 YSYEKL. The CDR3 is 16 residues long. The material sequenced was tumor tissue, taken from a patient who underwent chemoradiotherapy. This TCR was recovered from a human donor with HPV-associated anogenital cancer. The chain is built from TRBV4-1 and TRBJ2-2; D remains ambiguous. The CDR3: CASSQDRAAPSGELFF. The CDR3 coding sequence is TGCGCCAGCAGCCAAGATCGGGCAGCCCCCAGCGGGGAGCTGTTTTTT.